These 26 T cell receptor beta chains were all obtained from the same sample, sequenced in a study of shared clonotypes between healthy human individuals. Clones were sequenced by immunoSEQ multiplex PCR, and TCRdb holds only the in-frame ones, with some missing. The profile shows fewer than 1 million clones, around 96% of them singletons. CD45RO negativity and positive selection for CCR7 defined naive CD8 cells, a population that excluded terminally differentiated effector memory CD45RA+ cells. Input material: naive CD8+ T cells sorted from blood. The receptors here all came from a young man in good health.

The DNA for the CDR3 is TGTGCCAGCAGATCTAGGACAGGGGAGAACACTGAAGCTTTCTTT. It encodes CASRSRTGENTEAFF. This chain links TRBV5-8 with TRBJ1-1, with 9 positions matching TRBD1. Trimming took 5 bases from V and 1 from J; bases not matched to a gene: 6. Germline lookup yields CDR1 SGHTS and CDR2 YDEGEE. The CDR3 runs 15 residues.

V and J are TRBV27 and TRBJ2-3; D call uncertain. The CDR3 consists of 17 residues. Germline assignment: CDR1 MNHEY and CDR2 SMNVEV (reference sequence). Trimming pared 2 bases from V and 0 bases from J, leaving 15 bases between. In DNA, the CDR3 is TGTGCCAGCAGTTTAACAACAGTGACGACTAGCACAGATACGCAGTATTTT. Amino acid sequence: CASSLTTVTTSTDTQYF.

The V call is TRBV2, the J call TRBJ1-1, with no clear D. V was shortened by 7 bases and J by 7 bases, with 16 bases between the two germline ends. Germline lookup yields CDR1 SNHLY and CDR2 FYNNEI. This CDR3 region has 13 residues. The CDR3 here is CASMPYGSLEAFF. The CDR3 coding sequence is TGTGCCAGCATGCCCTATGGGAGTCTTGAAGCTTTCTTT. The full variable domain, completed using reference TRBV2 and TRBJ1-1, is EPEVTQTPSHQVTQMGQEVILRCVPISNHLYFYWYRQILGQKVEFLVSFYNNEISEKSEIFDDQFSVERPDGSNFTLKIRSTKLEDSAMYFCASMPYGSLEAFFGQGTRLTVV.

This chain uses TRBV28 with TRBJ2-3, with 12 bases identical to TRBD2. The CDR3 is 16 residues long. The junction had 5 bases not matched to a gene; V was cut back by 7 bases and J by 0 bases. Germline V gene data show CDR1 as MDHEN and CDR2 as SYDVKM. Written as DNA, the CDR3 is TGTGCCAGCAATGCCGGGACTAGCGGGAGCACAGATACGCAGTATTTT. This translates into CASNAGTSGSTDTQYF.

V is TRBV13 and J is TRBJ1-1; D remains ambiguous. Looked up from germline, CDR1 is PRHDT and CDR2 is FYEKMQ (reference sequence). V was trimmed by 5 bases and J by 0 bases, leaving 7 bases between them. This CDR3 is 13 amino acids long. The CDR3 DNA is TGTGCCAGCAGCAAACAGATGAACACTGAAGCTTTCTTT. The encoded protein is CASSKQMNTEAFF.

The V and J genes are TRBV4-2 and TRBJ2-7; 8 bases match TRBD2. V shed 6 bases, J shed 7 bases, and the junction held 14 bases outside the gene matches. The length of the CDR3 is 15 residues. The V gene's germline CDR1 is LGHNA and CDR2 YNFKEQ. The CDR3: CASSPDPAGLGEQYF. In nucleotides, the CDR3 is TGTGCCAGCAGTCCGGATCCAGCGGGACTAGGGGAGCAGTACTTC.

A note on this clone: The same CDR3 arises from other DNA sequences in this sample as well. The chain couples TRBV5-1 to TRBJ2-7; D gene unclear. The V gene's germline CDR1 is SGHRS and CDR2 YFSETQ. V was clipped by 0 bases and J by 4 bases, with 5 bases between them. CDR3 length: 12 residues. CDR3 region: CASSLAPYEQYF. DNA for the CDR3: TGCGCCAGCAGCTTGGCACCTTACGAGCAGTACTTC.

V is TRBV11-2 and J is TRBJ2-3; TRBD2 agrees at 10 bases. This CDR3 has 14 residues. Germline values: CDR1 SGHAT, CDR2 FQNNGV. Trimming cost V 10 bases and J 2 bases; bases outside gene matches: 6. In DNA, the CDR3 is TGTGCCACCGGACTAGCGGACTACACAGATACGCAGTATTTT. This translates into CATGLADYTDTQYF.

V is TRBV29-1 and J is TRBJ1-2; D uncertain. Germline lookup yields CDR1 SQVTM and CDR2 ANQGSEA. The CDR3 spans 12 residues. With 0 bases removed from V and 4 bases from J, the gap between germline ends came to 6 bases. The CDR3 sequence is CSVEDRIYGYTF. The CDR3 nucleotides are TGCAGCGTTGAAGACAGGATCTATGGCTACACCTTC. Variable domain in full (rest from reference TRBV29-1 and TRBJ1-2): SAVISQKPSRDICQRGTSLTIQCQVDSQVTMMFWYRQQPGQSLTLIATANQGSEATYESGFVIDKFPISRPNLTFSTLTVSNMSPEDSSIYLCSVEDRIYGYTFGSGTRLTVV.

This chain uses TRBV29-1 with TRBJ2-7; TRBD1 matches at 8 bases. Germline V gives CDR1 SQVTM, CDR2 ANQGSEA. The CDR3 contains 16 residues. The V gene end was trimmed by 3 bases and the J gene end by 6 bases; junction bases not matched to a gene: 16. The chain's CDR3 is CSVEGVDRGDWREQYF. CDR3 in DNA: TGCAGCGTTGAGGGGGTCGACAGGGGAGATTGGCGCGAGCAGTACTTC.

The V gene is TRBV7-9, the J gene TRBJ2-3, with 10 bases identical to TRBD2. Trimming took 4 bases from V and 5 from J; bases not matched to a gene: 12. This CDR3 comprises 17 residues. Germline CDR1 SEHNR, CDR2 FQNEAQ (reference sequence). The CDR3 nucleotides are TGTGCCAGCAGCTCGTCTCCCCTAGCGGGAGAGGGAGATACGCAGTATTTT. Amino acid sequence: CASSSSPLAGEGDTQYF.

CDR3 sequence reads: CASSWGGDSGEQYF. The CDR3 nucleotides are TGCGCCAGCAGCTGGGGTGGTGACAGTGGAGAGCAGTACTTC. V usage is TRBV5-1 and J usage is TRBJ2-7; maybe TRBD1 (5 bases). Germline V gives CDR1 SGHRS, CDR2 YFSETQ. V was trimmed by 3 bases and J by 7 bases, leaving 17 bases between them. CDR3 length: 14 residues.

The chain is built from TRBV7-9 and TRBJ2-5, with 8 bases aligning to TRBD1. Germline CDR1 and CDR2: SEHNR and FQNEAQ (reference sequence). The CDR3 consists of 17 residues. V was clipped by 1 base and J by 5 bases; unmatched bases: 12. CDR3: CASSLGTGGIYMETQYF. CDR3 sequence (DNA): TGTGCCAGCAGCTTAGGTACAGGGGGGATTTATATGGAGACCCAGTACTTC.

This chain uses TRBV10-1 with TRBJ2-3; D is unresolved. V lost 2 bases, J lost 3 bases, and 9 bases lay in between. Germline CDR1 is WNHNN and CDR2 is SYGVQD (reference sequence). The CDR3 covers 14 residues. The CDR3 loop is CASSEARMTDTQYF. Here the CDR3 DNA reads TGCGCCAGCAGTGAGGCGCGGATGACAGATACGCAGTATTTT.

For this clone: Other nucleotide sequences from this sample produce the same CDR3. The chain joins TRBV5-1 to TRBJ2-7, with TRBD2 as a possible D gene (6 bases). This CDR3 contains 14 residues. Germline V gene data show CDR1 as SGHRS and CDR2 as YFSETQ. V lost 3 bases to trimming and J lost 2 bases, with 12 bases between them. As DNA, the CDR3 is TGCGCCAGCAGCTCGGGGGACGGTCCCTACGAGCAGTACTTC. This gives the protein CASSSGDGPYEQYF.

The chain employs TRBV2 and TRBJ2-3; 14 bases fit TRBD2. There are 18 residues in the CDR3. J was trimmed by 5 bases and V by 5 bases; bases with no gene match: 12. In germline, CDR1 is SNHLY, CDR2 FYNNEI. The CDR3: CASSLTSGRATVIDTQYF. As DNA, the CDR3 is TGTGCCAGCAGTCTGACTAGCGGGAGGGCTACGGTCATAGATACGCAGTATTTT.

The chain recombines TRBV4-1 with TRBJ2-7, with D perhaps TRBD2 (7 bases). Germline lookup yields CDR1 MGHRA and CDR2 YSYEKL. V was clipped by 3 bases and J by 4 bases, with 13 bases between them. This CDR3 is built from 14 residues. The CDR3 here is CASSQGAGVYEQYF. Here the CDR3 DNA reads TGCGCCAGCAGCCAGGGGGCGGGAGTTTACGAGCAGTACTTC.

The chain links TRBV4-1 to TRBJ2-1; 10 bases fit TRBD2. CDR3 size: 17 residues. The V segment lost 1 base and the J segment 2 bases; nucleotides outside the gene matches: 5. Germline CDR1 reads MGHRA; CDR2 reads YSYEKL. CDR3 loop: CASSQGAGGPTYNEQFF. The CDR3 nucleotides are TGCGCCAGCAGCCAAGGAGCGGGAGGGCCGACCTACAATGAGCAGTTCTTC.

The chain recombines TRBV4-1 with TRBJ2-1; 7 bases match TRBD2. V gave up 7 bases and J gave up 2 bases; unmatched junction bases: 14. The length of the CDR3 is 17 residues. Looked up from germline, CDR1 is MGHRA and CDR2 is YSYEKL. The CDR3 nucleotides read TGCGCCAGCACCCTAAACCCCAGCGGGGAAACCTACAATGAGCAGTTCTTC. Translated, it gives CASTLNPSGETYNEQFF.

V and J are TRBV27 and TRBJ1-2, with no clear D. Trimming removed 2 bases at V and 7 bases at J, with 11 bases between. The CDR3 is 13 amino acids. Germline CDR1 is MNHEY and CDR2 is SMNVEV (reference sequence). The CDR3 loop reads CASSLGSGFGYTF. The CDR3 bases are TGTGCCAGCAGTTTAGGCAGCGGGTTTGGCTACACCTTC.

This clone was picked up one time. V is TRBV28 and J is TRBJ2-7; the D is unclear. V dropped 1 base and J dropped 5 bases, with 12 bases sitting between them. The CDR3 loop spans 14 amino acids. Germline assignment: CDR1 MDHEN and CDR2 SYDVKM. The CDR3: CASSLFQVTHEQYF. The CDR3 DNA is TGTGCCAGCAGTTTATTCCAGGTCACTCACGAGCAGTACTTC.

This rearrangement joins TRBV15 to TRBJ2-1; the D gene is possibly TRBD2 (6 bases). Looked up from germline, CDR1 is LNHNV and CDR2 is YYDKDF (reference sequence). Trimming left V 3 bases short and J 0 bases short, with 15 bases between. The CDR3 loop spans 17 amino acids. For the CDR3, the DNA is TGTGCCACCAGCAGGGGGGGACTTGGCCGCTCCTACAATGAGCAGTTCTTC. Protein sequence: CATSRGGLGRSYNEQFF.

This clone was seen ten or more times. The chain recombines TRBV27 with TRBJ2-1, with TRBD2 identical over 9 bases. V lost 8 bases to trimming and J lost 4 bases; unmatched junction nucleotides: 9. The CDR3 sequence is 15 residues long. From germline, CDR1 is MNHEY and CDR2 SMNVEV (reference sequence). The CDR3 coding sequence is TGTGCCAGCGCTGAAGCGGGAGGTTTTTACAATGAGCAGTTCTTC. Encoded protein: CASAEAGGFYNEQFF.

The V call is TRBV7-9, the J call TRBJ2-5; D perhaps matches TRBD2 (6 bases). Germline CDR1 and CDR2: SEHNR and FQNEAQ (reference sequence). The ends were cut back, 4 bases at V and 7 bases at J, with 16 bases in the middle. This CDR3 has 14 amino acids. CDR3 loop: CASSWRDGFGTQYF. CDR3 coding DNA: TGTGCCAGCAGCTGGAGGGATGGTTTTGGGACCCAGTACTTC.

The chain is built from TRBV7-9 and TRBJ1-4, with a tentative D call TRBD1 (5 bases). The germline V gene encodes CDR1 SEHNR and CDR2 FQNEAQ (reference sequence). V lost 11 bases to trimming and J lost 4 bases, with 14 bases between them. The CDR3 totals 13 residues. The CDR3 sequence is CAVTEGFNEKLFF. The CDR3 DNA reads as TGTGCCGTAACCGAGGGGTTTAATGAAAAACTGTTTTTT.

The rearrangement joins TRBV19 to TRBJ2-7, with 7 bases lining up with TRBD2. The CDR3 consists of 14 residues. The ends lost 5 bases at V and 3 bases at J; junction bases unmatched: 7. Germline CDR1 reads LNHDA; CDR2 reads SQIVND (reference sequence). In nucleotides, the CDR3 is TGTGCCAGTAGTGCCCGAGCGGGGTTCTACGAGCAGTACTTC. Its protein is CASSARAGFYEQYF.